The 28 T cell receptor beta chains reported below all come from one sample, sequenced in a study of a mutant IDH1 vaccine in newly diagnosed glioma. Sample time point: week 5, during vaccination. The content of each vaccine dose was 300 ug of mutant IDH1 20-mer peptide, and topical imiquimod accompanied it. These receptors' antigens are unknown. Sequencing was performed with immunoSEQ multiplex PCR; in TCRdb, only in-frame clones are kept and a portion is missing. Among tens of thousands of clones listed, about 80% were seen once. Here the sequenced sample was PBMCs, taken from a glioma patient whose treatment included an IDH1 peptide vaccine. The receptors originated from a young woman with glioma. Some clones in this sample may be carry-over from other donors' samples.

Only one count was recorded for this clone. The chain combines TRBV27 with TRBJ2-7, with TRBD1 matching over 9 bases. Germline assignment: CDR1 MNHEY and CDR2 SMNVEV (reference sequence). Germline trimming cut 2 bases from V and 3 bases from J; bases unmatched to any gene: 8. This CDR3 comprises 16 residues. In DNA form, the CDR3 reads TGTGCCAGCAGTTTAGTAAAAACGGGACAGGGCTACGAGCAGTACTTC. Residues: CASSLVKTGQGYEQYF.

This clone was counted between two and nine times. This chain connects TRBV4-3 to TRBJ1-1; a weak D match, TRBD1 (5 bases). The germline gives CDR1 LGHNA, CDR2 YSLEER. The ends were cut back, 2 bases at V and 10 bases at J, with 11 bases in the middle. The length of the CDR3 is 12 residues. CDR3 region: CASSQLGTGAFF. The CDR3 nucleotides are TGCGCCAGCAGCCAACTGGGGACCGGAGCTTTCTTT.

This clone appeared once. Here the CDR3 DNA reads TGTGCCATACAACATGGCCGAGGATGGGGCTACACCTTC. It translates to CAIQHGRGWGYTF. The chain joins TRBV10-3 to TRBJ1-2; D is undetermined. Germline CDR1 reads ENHRY; CDR2 reads SYGVKD. Trimming stripped 9 bases from V and 8 bases from J, with 19 bases between. The CDR3 consists of 13 residues.

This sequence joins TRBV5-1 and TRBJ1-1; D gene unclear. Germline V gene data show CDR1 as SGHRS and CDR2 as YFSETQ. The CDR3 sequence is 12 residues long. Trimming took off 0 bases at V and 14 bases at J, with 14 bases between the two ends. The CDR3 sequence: CASSLGGPEGFF. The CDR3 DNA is TGCGCCAGCAGCTTGGGAGGCCCGGAAGGCTTCTTT.

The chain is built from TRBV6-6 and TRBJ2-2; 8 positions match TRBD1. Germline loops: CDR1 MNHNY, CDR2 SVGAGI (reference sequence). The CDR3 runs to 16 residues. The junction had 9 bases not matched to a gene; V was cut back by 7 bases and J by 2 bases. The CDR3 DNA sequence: TGTGCCAGCATAAATTCCGGGACAGGCAACACCGGGGAGCTGTTTTTT. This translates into CASINSGTGNTGELFF.

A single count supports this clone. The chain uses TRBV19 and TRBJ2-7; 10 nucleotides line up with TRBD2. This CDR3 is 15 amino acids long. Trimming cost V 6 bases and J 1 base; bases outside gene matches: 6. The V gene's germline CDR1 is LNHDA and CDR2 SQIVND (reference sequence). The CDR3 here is CASSRDSGGSYEQYF. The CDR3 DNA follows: TGTGCCAGTAGCCGCGATAGCGGGGGGTCCTACGAGCAGTACTTC.

The CDR3: CASSLASGQGVPGTEAFF. In nucleotides, the CDR3 is TGTGCCAGCAGCTTAGCCTCCGGACAGGGCGTTCCGGGCACTGAAGCTTTCTTT. The rearrangement joins TRBV11-3 to TRBJ1-1; 8 positions match TRBD1. Looked up from germline, CDR1 is SGHNT and CDR2 is YENEEA. CDR3 length: 18 amino acids. The V segment lost 1 base and the J segment 4 bases; nucleotides outside the gene matches: 14.

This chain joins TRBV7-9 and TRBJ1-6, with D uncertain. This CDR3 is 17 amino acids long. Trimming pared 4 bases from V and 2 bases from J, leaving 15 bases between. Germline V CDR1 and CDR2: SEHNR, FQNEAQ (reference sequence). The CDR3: CASSSIGWGTYNSPLHF. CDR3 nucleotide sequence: TGTGCCAGCAGCTCCATCGGTTGGGGTACCTATAATTCACCCCTCCACTTT. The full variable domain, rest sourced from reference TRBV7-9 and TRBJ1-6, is DTGVSQNPRHKITKRGQNVTFRCDPISEHNRLYWYRQTLGQGPEFLTYFQNEAQLEKSRLLSDRFSAERPKGSFSTLEIQRTEQGDSAMYLCASSSIGWGTYNSPLHFGNGTRLTVT.

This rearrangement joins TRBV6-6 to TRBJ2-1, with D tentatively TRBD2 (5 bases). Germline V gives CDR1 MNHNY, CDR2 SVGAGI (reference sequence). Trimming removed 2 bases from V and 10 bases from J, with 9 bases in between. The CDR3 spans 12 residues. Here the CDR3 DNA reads TGTGCCAGCAGTTACGATCGAGGGGAGCAGTTCTTC. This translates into CASSYDRGEQFF.

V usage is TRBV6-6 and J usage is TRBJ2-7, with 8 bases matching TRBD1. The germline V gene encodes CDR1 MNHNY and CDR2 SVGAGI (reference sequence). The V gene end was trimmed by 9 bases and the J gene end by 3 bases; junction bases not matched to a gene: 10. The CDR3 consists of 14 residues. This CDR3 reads CASLLDRVNYEQYF. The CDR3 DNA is TGTGCCAGTCTGTTGGACAGGGTGAACTACGAGCAGTACTTC.

The CDR3 protein is CASVNIQETQYF. The CDR3 DNA reads as TGTGCCAGCGTAAACATTCAAGAGACCCAGTACTTC. The chain joins TRBV6-7 to TRBJ2-5; D call uncertain. TRBV6-7 is an ORF for which the function is uncertain. Trimming took off 8 bases at V and 2 bases at J, with 9 bases between the two ends. The CDR3 is 12 amino acids.

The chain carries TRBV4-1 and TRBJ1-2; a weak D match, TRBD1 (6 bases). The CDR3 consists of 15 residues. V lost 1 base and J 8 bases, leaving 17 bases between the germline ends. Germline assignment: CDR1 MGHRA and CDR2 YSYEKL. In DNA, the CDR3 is TGCGCCAGCAGCCAAGTTGGAGGGGGGGCGCGAGGCTACACCTTC. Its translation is CASSQVGGGARGYTF.

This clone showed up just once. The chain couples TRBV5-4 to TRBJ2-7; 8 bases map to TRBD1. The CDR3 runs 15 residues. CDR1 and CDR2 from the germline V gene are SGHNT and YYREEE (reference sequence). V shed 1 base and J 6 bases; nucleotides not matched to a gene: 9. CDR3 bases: TGTGCCAGCAGCTTGTACGGACAGGGAGATAGCGAGCAGTACTTC. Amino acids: CASSLYGQGDSEQYF.

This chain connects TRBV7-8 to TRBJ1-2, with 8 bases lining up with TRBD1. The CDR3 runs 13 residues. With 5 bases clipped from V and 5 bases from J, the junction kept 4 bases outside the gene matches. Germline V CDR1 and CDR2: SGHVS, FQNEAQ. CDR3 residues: CASSPRTGYGYTF. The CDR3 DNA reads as TGTGCCAGCAGCCCAAGGACAGGGTATGGCTACACCTTC.

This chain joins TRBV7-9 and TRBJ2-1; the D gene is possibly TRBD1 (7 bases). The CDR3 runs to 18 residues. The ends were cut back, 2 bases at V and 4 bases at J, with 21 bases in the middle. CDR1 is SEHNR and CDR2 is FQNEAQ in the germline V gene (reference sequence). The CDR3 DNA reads TGTGCCAGCAGCTTATCTCGTGGCAGGGGGGATCGTTACAATGAGCAGTTCTTC. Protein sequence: CASSLSRGRGDRYNEQFF.

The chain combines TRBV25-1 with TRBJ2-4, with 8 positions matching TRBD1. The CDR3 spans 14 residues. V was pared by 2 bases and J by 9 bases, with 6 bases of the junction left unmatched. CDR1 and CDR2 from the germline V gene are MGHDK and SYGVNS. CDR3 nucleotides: TGTGCCAGCAGTGAAAGGACAGGGAGTGGCATTCAGTACTTC. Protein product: CASSERTGSGIQYF.

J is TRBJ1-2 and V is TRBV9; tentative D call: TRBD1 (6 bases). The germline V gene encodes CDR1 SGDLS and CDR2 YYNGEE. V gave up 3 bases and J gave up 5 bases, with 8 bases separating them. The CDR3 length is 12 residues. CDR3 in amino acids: CASSGDRYGYTF. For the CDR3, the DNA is TGTGCCAGCAGCGGCGACAGGTATGGCTACACCTTC.

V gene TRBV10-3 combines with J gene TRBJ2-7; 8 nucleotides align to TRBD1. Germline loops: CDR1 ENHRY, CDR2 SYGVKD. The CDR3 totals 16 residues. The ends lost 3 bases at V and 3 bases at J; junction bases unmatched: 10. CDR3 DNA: TGTGCCATCAGTGACCCGGACAGGGACTTCAACTACGAGCAGTACTTC. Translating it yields CAISDPDRDFNYEQYF.

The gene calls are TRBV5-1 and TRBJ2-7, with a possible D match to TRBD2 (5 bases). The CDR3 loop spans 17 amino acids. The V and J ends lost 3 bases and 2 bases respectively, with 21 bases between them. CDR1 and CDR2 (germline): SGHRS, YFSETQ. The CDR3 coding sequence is TGCGCCAGCAGCTCGGGGAGAGGAGGCAGCGCGGCCTACGAGCAGTACTTC. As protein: CASSSGRGGSAAYEQYF.

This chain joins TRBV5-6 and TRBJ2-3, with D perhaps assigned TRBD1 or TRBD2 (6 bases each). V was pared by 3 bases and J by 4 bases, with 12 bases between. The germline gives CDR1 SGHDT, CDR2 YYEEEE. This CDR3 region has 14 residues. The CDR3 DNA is TGTGCCAGCAGCTCCCCGGAGGGGGCAGATACGCAGTATTTT. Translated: CASSSPEGADTQYF.

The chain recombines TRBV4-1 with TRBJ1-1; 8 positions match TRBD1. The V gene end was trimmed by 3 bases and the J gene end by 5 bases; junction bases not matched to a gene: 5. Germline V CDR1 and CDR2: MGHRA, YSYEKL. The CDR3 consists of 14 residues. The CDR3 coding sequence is TGCGCCAGCAGCCAGTTGGACAGGGAAACTGAAGCTTTCTTT. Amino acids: CASSQLDRETEAFF.

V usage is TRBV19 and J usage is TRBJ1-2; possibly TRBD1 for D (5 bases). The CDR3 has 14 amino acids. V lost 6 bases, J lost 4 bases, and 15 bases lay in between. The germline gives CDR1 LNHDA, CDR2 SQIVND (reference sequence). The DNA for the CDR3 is TGTGCCAGTAGCCTGGGACTGCCGTCCTATGGCTACACCTTC. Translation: CASSLGLPSYGYTF.

CDR3 protein: CASSVGQLYGYTF. The CDR3 coding sequence is TGTGCCAGCAGTGTGGGACAGCTCTATGGCTACACCTTC. V is TRBV2 and J is TRBJ1-2, with 7 bases lining up with TRBD1. V was pared by 4 bases and J by 4 bases, with 3 bases of the junction left unmatched. CDR3 size: 13 residues. In germline, CDR1 is SNHLY, CDR2 FYNNEI.

The CDR3 reads CASSLGGQLNEKLFF. The DNA for the CDR3 is TGCGCCAGCAGCTTGGGGGGACAACTTAATGAAAAACTGTTTTTT. This rearrangement joins TRBV5-1 to TRBJ1-4; D perhaps matches TRBD1 (6 bases). V dropped 0 bases and J dropped 4 bases, with 10 bases sitting between them. CDR3 size: 15 residues. Germline loops: CDR1 SGHRS, CDR2 YFSETQ.

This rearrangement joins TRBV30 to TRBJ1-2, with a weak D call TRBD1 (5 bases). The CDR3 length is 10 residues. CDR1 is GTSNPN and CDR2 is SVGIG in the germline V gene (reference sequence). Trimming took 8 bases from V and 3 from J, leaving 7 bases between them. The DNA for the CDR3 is TGTGCCCAAGGGGACTATGGCTACACCTTC. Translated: CAQGDYGYTF.

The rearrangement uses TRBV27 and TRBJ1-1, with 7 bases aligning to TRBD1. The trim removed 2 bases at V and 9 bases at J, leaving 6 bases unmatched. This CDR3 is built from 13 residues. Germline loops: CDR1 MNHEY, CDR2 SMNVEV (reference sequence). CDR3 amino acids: CASSLRGTDKAFF. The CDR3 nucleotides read TGTGCCAGCAGTTTAAGAGGGACAGACAAAGCTTTCTTT.

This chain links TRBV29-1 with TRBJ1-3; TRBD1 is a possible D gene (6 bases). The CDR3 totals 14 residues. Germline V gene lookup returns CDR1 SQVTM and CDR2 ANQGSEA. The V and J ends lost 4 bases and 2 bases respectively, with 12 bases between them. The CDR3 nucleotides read TGCAGCGTTGTCTGGGGGGGCGCTGGAAACACCATATATTTT. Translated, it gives CSVVWGGAGNTIYF.

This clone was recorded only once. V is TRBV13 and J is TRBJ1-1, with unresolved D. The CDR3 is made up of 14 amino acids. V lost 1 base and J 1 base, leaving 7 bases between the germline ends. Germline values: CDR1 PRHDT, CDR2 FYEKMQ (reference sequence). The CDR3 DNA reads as TGTGCCAGCAGCTTAGAAGTCAAGAACACTGAAGCTTTCTTT. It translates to CASSLEVKNTEAFF.